These 20 T cell receptor beta chains were all obtained from the same sample, sequenced in a study of read filtering for tumor transcriptome and immune sequencing. From roughly 390 ng of RNA, a library with molecular barcoded alpha/delta and beta/gamma adaptors was made. TCRdb re-derived calls from the reads in MiXCR, one entry per CDR3 protein. In the table there are some 120,000 distinct CDR3 sequences, around 13% of which are singletons. Material: a population of CD138-negative cells sorted from bone marrow. The origin of the receptors is a donor at least 40 years old with multiple myeloma.

A remark on this clonotype: A read error may be the cause here, since a much bigger clone is one base away. The J gene is TRBJ2-3, the V gene TRBV29-1; maybe TRBD2 (5 bases). This CDR3 is built from 13 residues. Germline V gene lookup returns CDR1 SQVTM and CDR2 ANQGSEA. CDR3: CSVAKGDGDTRYF. The DNA of the CDR3 is TGCAGCGTTGCGAAGGGAGATGGGGATACGCGGTATTTT.

This chain uses TRBV7-2 with TRBJ2-1, with 7 positions matching TRBD2. The trim removed 0 bases at V and 7 bases at J, leaving 6 bases unmatched. Germline V gene sequence: CDR1 SGHTA, CDR2 FQGNSA. This CDR3 is built from 15 residues. The CDR3 loop reads CASSLARREGNEQFF. The CDR3 DNA follows: TGTGCCAGCAGCTTAGCGCGGAGGGAGGGTAATGAGCAGTTCTTC.

The rearrangement links TRBV20-1 to TRBJ2-7, with D perhaps TRBD2 (6 bases). V was cut by 3 bases and J by 1 base, with 7 bases left in between. Per the germline V gene, CDR1 is DFQATT and CDR2 is SNEGSKA (reference sequence). The CDR3 has 12 residues. The chain's CDR3 is CSASSGSYEQYF. In nucleotides, the CDR3 is TGCAGTGCTAGCAGCGGGTCCTACGAGCAGTACTTC.

In this sample, this clonotype turned up many times. The rearrangement joins TRBV7-3 to TRBJ2-1; D unclear. The CDR3 extends over 13 amino acids. Germline CDR1 and CDR2: SGHTA and FQGTGA. Trimming took off 3 bases at V and 6 bases at J, with 9 bases between the two ends. The CDR3 loop is CASSFGFANEQFF. The DNA of the CDR3 is TGTGCCAGCAGCTTCGGTTTCGCCAATGAGCAGTTCTTC.

This clonotype has a count of ten or more. The chain combines TRBV24-1 with TRBJ2-2; D ambiguous. V lost 4 bases and J 4 bases, leaving 3 bases between the germline ends. The CDR3 has 12 residues. The germline V gene encodes CDR1 KGHDR and CDR2 SFDVKD. The CDR3 here is CATSDVTGELFF. The CDR3 DNA is TGTGCCACCAGTGACGTCACCGGGGAGCTGTTTTTT.

There are many counts of this clonotype. J is TRBJ2-1 and V is TRBV7-8; tentatively, D is TRBD2 (5 bases). The germline CDR1 and CDR2 sequences are SGHVS and FQNEAQ. The CDR3 is 17 amino acids. Trimming removed 2 bases from V and 0 bases from J, with 14 bases in between. CDR3 residues: CASSLLGGPSSYNEQFF. CDR3 in DNA: TGTGCCAGCAGCTTACTGGGCGGGCCGAGCTCCTACAATGAGCAGTTCTTC.

This clonotype was recorded at least ten times. V gene TRBV29-1 combines with J gene TRBJ2-1, with D unclear. This CDR3 contains 12 residues. Trimming cost V 4 bases and J 3 bases, with 7 bases left between them. CDR1 is SQVTM and CDR2 is ANQGSEA in the germline V gene. CDR3 in amino acids: CSVVPDYNEQFF. DNA of the CDR3: TGCAGCGTTGTTCCGGACTACAATGAGCAGTTCTTC.

This clonotype was detected a few times. This chain uses TRBV18 with TRBJ1-2, with 7 bases identical to TRBD1. V lost 2 bases and J lost 6; bases outside the gene matches: 6. Germline V gives CDR1 KGHSH, CDR2 LQKENI. The CDR3 covers 14 residues. For the CDR3, the DNA is TGTGCCAGCTCACCAAGACAGGGTCGGGATGGCTACACCTTC. Residues: CASSPRQGRDGYTF.

This clonotype was observed at least ten times. V usage is TRBV20-1 and J usage is TRBJ2-7; 7 bases line up with TRBD2. The trim removed 3 bases at V and 0 bases at J, leaving 5 bases unmatched. CDR3 length: 14 amino acids. Germline V CDR1 and CDR2: DFQATT, SNEGSKA (reference sequence). The CDR3 is CSASREASSYEQYF. CDR3 in DNA: TGCAGTGCTAGTCGGGAGGCGAGCTCCTACGAGCAGTACTTC.

Points on this clonotype: Possible read error: a much larger clone is one base away. V is TRBV6-5 and J is TRBJ2-1, with TRBD2 matching over 8 bases. The CDR3 totals 14 residues. CDR1 is MNHEY, CDR2 SVGAGI, per germline. The CDR3 DNA reads TGTGCCAGCAGTGTGCGGGAGGCATACAATGAGCGGTTCTTC. Its protein product is CASSVREAYNERFF.

Worth noting for this clonotype: This could be a read error, since a much larger clone is one nucleotide away. The chain links TRBV5-1 to TRBJ1-1; no reliable D call. The ends were cut back, 3 bases at V and 4 bases at J, with 16 bases in the middle. Germline V gene lookup returns CDR1 SGHRS and CDR2 YFSETQ. The CDR3 has 15 residues. This chain's CDR3 is CASSSPTTGTTEAFF. The CDR3 DNA is TGCGCCAGCAGCTCACCCACTACTGGTACCACTGAAGCTTTCTTT.

This clonotype was detected many times. The V and J genes are TRBV6-1 and TRBJ1-2, with a weak D call TRBD1 (5 bases). Germline CDR1 is MNHNS and CDR2 is SASEGT. V lost 8 bases, J lost 4 bases, and 23 bases lay in between. The CDR3 has 16 residues. CDR3 sequence (DNA): TGTGCCAGCCAGAGACGTACAGGAGTAAATAGCTATGGCTACACCTTC. It is translated as CASQRRTGVNSYGYTF.

This clonotype was seen a handful of times. The V gene is TRBV14, the J gene TRBJ2-3; D call uncertain. The V and J ends lost 3 bases and 7 bases respectively, with 8 bases between them. Germline V CDR1 and CDR2: SGHDN, FVKESK. The CDR3 is 12 amino acids. The CDR3 here is CASSHQKNTQYF. In DNA, the CDR3 is TGTGCCAGCAGCCACCAGAAGAATACGCAGTATTTT.

This clonotype has a count of ten or more. J is TRBJ2-5 and V is TRBV6-5, with a weak D call TRBD1 (6 bases). V lost 5 bases and J lost 1, with 14 bases in between. CDR1 is MNHEY, CDR2 SVGAGI, per germline. This CDR3 has 15 residues. The DNA of the CDR3 is TGTGCCAGCAGTACAACAAGGACAGCCCAAGAGACCCAGTACTTC. Translated, it gives CASSTTRTAQETQYF.

This clonotype was counted ten times or more. This chain connects TRBV11-1 to TRBJ1-2; 7 bases agree with TRBD1. V lost 5 bases to trimming and J lost 4 bases; unmatched junction nucleotides: 7. CDR1 SGHAT and CDR2 FQDESV come from the germline V gene (reference sequence). This CDR3 is built from 14 residues. The CDR3 DNA reads TGTGCCAGCAGCAAACGGGACAGACTCTATGGCTACACCTTC. This codes for CASSKRDRLYGYTF.

This clonotype was observed a handful of times. A clone one base away is much larger, so this may be a read error. The V gene is TRBV20-1, the J gene TRBJ2-7, with 9 nucleotides matching TRBD2. There are 13 residues in the CDR3. Germline-derived CDR1 and CDR2 are DFQATT and SNEGSKA (reference sequence). CDR3 nucleotides: TGCGGTGCCCTTGGAGCGGGGGGTTACGAGCAGTACTTC. Its protein product is CGALGAGGYEQYF.

On this clonotype itself: The junction shows a germline mismatch at one end, possibly a read error. The CDR3 loop reads CASSRGLAKSSGANVPTF. CDR3 DNA: TGTGCCAGCAGCCGGGGACTAGCCAAAAGCTCTGGGGCCAACGTCCCGACTTTC. The gene calls are TRBV5-4 and TRBJ2-6; 9 bases are a match to TRBD2. The CDR3 totals 18 residues. Germline-derived CDR1 and CDR2 are SGHNT and YYREEE (reference sequence).

This clonotype appeared a few times. The chain uses TRBV12-3 or TRBV12-4 and TRBJ1-1; a weak D match, TRBD1 (5 bases). This CDR3 has 12 amino acids. Between the trimmed V and J ends, which lost 0 bases and 8 bases, there was a span of 7 bases. The CDR3 nucleotides read TGTGCCAGCAGTTTAGCGCCAGGGGAAGCTTTCTTT. This sequence encodes CASSLAPGEAFF.

V gene TRBV11-2 combines with J gene TRBJ2-3, with D possibly matching TRBD2 (5 bases). The CDR3 loop spans 16 amino acids. Germline CDR1 reads SGHAT; CDR2 reads FQNNGV. V dropped 1 base and J dropped 0 bases, with 11 bases sitting between them. The CDR3 nucleotides read TGTGCCAGCAGCTTAGGGCGGCGGGTTAGCACAGATACGCAGTATTTT. Amino acids: CASSLGRRVSTDTQYF.

This clonotype has a single count. A single base separates this from a much larger clone, so it may be a read error. The chain combines TRBV12-3 or TRBV12-4 with TRBJ2-7; maybe TRBD2 (5 bases). The CDR3 length is 12 residues. As DNA, the CDR3 is TGTGCCAGCAGTCTCGGACTGGGGAGTGAATGCTTC. Translated: CASSLGLGSECF.